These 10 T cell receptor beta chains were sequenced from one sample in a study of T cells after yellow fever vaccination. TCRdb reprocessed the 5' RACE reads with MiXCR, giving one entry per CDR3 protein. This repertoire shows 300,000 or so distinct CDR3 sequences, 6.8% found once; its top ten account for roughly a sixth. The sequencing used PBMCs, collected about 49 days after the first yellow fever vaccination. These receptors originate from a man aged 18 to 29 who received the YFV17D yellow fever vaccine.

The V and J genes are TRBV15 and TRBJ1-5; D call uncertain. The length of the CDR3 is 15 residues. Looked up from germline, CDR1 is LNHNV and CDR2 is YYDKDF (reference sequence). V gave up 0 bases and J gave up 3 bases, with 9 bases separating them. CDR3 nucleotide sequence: TGTGCCACCAGCAGAGATAGGGTGGCCAATCAGCCCCAGCATTTT. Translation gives CATSRDRVANQPQHF.

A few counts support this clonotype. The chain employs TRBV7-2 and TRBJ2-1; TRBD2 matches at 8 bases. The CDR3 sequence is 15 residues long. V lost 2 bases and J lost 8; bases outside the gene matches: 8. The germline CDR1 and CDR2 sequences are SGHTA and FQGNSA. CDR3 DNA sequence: TGTGCCAGCAGCTTATTTGCGGGGGGCCGAGATGAGCAGTTCTTC. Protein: CASSLFAGGRDEQFF.

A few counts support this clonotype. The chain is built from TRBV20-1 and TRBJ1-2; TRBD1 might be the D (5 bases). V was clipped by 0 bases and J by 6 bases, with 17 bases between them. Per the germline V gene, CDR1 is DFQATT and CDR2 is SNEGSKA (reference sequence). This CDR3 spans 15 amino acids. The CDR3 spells CSARDITREGHGYTF. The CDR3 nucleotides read TGCAGTGCTAGAGACATAACCAGGGAGGGTCATGGCTACACCTTC.

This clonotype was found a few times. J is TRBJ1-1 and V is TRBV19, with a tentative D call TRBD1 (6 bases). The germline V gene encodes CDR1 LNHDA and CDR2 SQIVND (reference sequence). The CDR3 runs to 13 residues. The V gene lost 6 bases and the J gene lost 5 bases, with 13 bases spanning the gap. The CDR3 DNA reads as TGTGCCAGTAGACCAACAGGGAGGACTGAAGCTTTCTTT. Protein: CASRPTGRTEAFF.

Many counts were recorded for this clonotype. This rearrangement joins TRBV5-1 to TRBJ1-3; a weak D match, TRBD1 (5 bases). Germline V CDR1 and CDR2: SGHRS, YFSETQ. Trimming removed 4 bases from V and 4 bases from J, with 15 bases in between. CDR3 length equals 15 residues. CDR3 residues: CASSPFGGAGNTIYF. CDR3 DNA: TGCGCCAGCAGCCCTTTCGGCGGGGCAGGAAACACCATATATTTT.

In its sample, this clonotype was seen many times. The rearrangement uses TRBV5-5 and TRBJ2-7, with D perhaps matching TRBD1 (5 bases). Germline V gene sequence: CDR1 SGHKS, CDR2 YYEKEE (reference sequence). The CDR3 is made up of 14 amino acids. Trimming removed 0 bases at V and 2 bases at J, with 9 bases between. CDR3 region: CASSLEVTAYEQYF. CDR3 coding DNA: TGTGCCAGCAGCTTGGAAGTGACAGCCTACGAGCAGTACTTC.

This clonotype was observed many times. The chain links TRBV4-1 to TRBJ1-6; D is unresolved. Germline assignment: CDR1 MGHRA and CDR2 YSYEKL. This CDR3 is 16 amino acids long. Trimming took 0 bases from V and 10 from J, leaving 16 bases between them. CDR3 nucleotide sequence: TGCGCCAGCAGCCAAGATCTTGGCAAAGCAAGGTCACCCCTCCACTTT. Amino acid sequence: CASSQDLGKARSPLHF.

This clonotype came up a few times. CDR3 region: CASSSGIHNEQFF. DNA of the CDR3: TGTGCCAGCTCTAGCGGGATACACAATGAGCAGTTCTTC. The chain has TRBV12-3 or TRBV12-4 and TRBJ2-1; 9 nucleotides agree with TRBD2. V lost 8 bases, J lost 5 bases, and 4 bases stayed unmatched. This CDR3 is 13 amino acids long.

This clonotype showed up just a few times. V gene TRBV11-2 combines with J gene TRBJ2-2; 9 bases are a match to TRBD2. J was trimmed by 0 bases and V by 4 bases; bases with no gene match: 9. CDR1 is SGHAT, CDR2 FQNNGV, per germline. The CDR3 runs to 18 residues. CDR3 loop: CASSSPQRGASNTGELFF. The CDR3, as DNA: TGTGCCAGCAGCTCCCCTCAGCGGGGGGCATCGAACACCGGGGAGCTGTTTTTT.

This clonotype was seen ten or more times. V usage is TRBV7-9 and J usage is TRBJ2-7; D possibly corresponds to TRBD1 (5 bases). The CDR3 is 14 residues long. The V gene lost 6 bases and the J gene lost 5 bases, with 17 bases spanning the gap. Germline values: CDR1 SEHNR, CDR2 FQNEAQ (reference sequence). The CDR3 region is CASSSPTAYHEQYF. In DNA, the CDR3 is TGTGCCAGCAGTTCCCCGACAGCCTACCACGAGCAGTACTTC.